This TCR beta chain was profiled in a study of cytomegalovirus exposure and HLA in healthy donors. Overall study: One earlier analysis, a look at 150 million to 200 million T cells, found approximately 120 million unique TCR beta sequences.

PCR amplification relied on 60 Vbeta primers (plus 13 Jbeta primers). TCRdb's copy holds only in-frame clones and misses some; the assay was immunoSEQ multiplex PCR. There are about 72,000 clones in the sample, with around 2.5% held by the top ten. The CDR3 is 11 amino acids. With 5 bases removed from V and 5 bases from J, the gap between germline ends came to 9 bases. Germline V gene lookup returns CDR1 DFQATT and CDR2 SNEGSKA (reference sequence). The chain recombines TRBV20-1 with TRBJ2-5, with D perhaps TRBD1 (5 bases). The sequenced sample consisted of PBMCs. This clonotype originated in a man between 40 and 49 years old in good health and CMV-seronegative. As DNA, the CDR3 is TGCAGTGCTGAAGGGGTGGAGACCCAGTACTTC. Translating it yields CSAEGVETQYF.